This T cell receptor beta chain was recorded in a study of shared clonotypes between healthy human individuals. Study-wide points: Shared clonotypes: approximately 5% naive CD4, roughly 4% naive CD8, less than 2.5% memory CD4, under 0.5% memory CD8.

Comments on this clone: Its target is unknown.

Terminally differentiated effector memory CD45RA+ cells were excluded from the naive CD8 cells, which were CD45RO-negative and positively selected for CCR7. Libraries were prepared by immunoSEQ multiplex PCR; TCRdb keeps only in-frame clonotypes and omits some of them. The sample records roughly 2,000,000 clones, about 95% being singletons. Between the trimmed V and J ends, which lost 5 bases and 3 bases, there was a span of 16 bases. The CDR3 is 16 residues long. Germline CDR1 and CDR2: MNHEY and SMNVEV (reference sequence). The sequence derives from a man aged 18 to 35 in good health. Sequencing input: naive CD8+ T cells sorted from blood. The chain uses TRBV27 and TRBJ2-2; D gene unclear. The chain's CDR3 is CASSLGPSRDTGELFF. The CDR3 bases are TGTGCCAGCAGTCTAGGACCAAGTCGAGACACCGGGGAGCTGTTTTTT.